A selection of T cell receptor beta chains follows, all from one sample in a study of blood T cell repertoires in COVID-19. Method: immunoSEQ multiplex PCR; TCRdb's copy keeps in-frame clones and lacks some. The sample has fewer than 300,000 clones, less than 85% seen once. The specimen sequenced was peripheral blood. The receptor set was obtained from a woman aged 18-29 years with acute or convalescent COVID-19. Both conserved end residues are part of each CDR3. Fields, in order: CDR3 length, J gene, clone size, V gene, D gene, CDR3 DNA, CDR3 protein. D genes are given only for firm matches. Size tells how often a clone was seen (once, few, many) or the class of an expanded clone, and some rows leave it out.

20,TRBJ1-2,-,TRBV19,TRBD1,TGTGCCAGTAGTATAGAGTTGGGGACAGGGGCGTTCCCCCCCCCATATGGCTACACCTTC,CASSIELGTGAFPPPYGYTF
13,TRBJ2-5,-,TRBV5-1,-,TGCGCCAGCAGACGGGGTTCCCAGGAGACCCAGTACTTC,CASRRGSQETQYF
14,TRBJ1-1,-,TRBV18,-,TGTGCCAGCTCACCCCGACTGTTGAACACTGAAGCTTTCTTT,CASSPRLLNTEAFF
15,TRBJ2-1,-,TRBV28,-,TGTGCCAGCAGTCCTCAGAGGGTGCCCCACAATGAGCAGTTCTTC,CASSPQRVPHNEQFF
14,TRBJ1-1,-,TRBV27,-,TGTGCCAGCAGTGGGGGCAGTCGGAACACTGAAGCTTTCTTT,CASSGGSRNTEAFF
15,TRBJ2-2,-,TRBV19,-,TGTGCCAGTAGCCTGAACAGGGTGAGCACCGGGGAGCTGTTTTTT,CASSLNRVSTGELFF
19,TRBJ1-3,few,TRBV19,-,TGTGCCAGTAGTATCCCTCTGACAGGAGCCGCATACTCTGGAAACACCATATATTTT,CASSIPLTGAAYSGNTIYF
18,TRBJ2-6,few,TRBV5-6,TRBD2,TGTGCCAGCAGGGCGACTAGCGGGAGTTCTCAGGGGGCCAACGTCCTGACTTTC,CASRATSGSSQGANVLTF
14,TRBJ2-1,once,TRBV2,TRBD1,TGTGCCAGCAGTGAAGGGGACAGTATAAATGAGCAGTTCTTC,CASSEGDSINEQFF
15,TRBJ1-6,-,TRBV3-1/TRBV3-2,TRBD1,TGTGCCAGCAGCCAAGGGACAGGGACGAGTTCACCCCTCCACTTT,CASSQGTGTSSPLHF
14,TRBJ2-3,-,TRBV7-9,TRBD1,TGTGCCAGCAGCTCCGGACAGGGGGTAGATACGCAGTATTTT,CASSSGQGVDTQYF
15,TRBJ1-1,-,TRBV15,-,TGTGCCACCAGCAGAGATGGGGGGGCGAACACTGAAGCTTTCTTT,CATSRDGGANTEAFF
15,TRBJ1-6,few,TRBV30,-,TGTGCCTGGGGGGCGGGGAGCTCCTATAATTCACCCCTCCACTTT,CAWGAGSSYNSPLHF
16,TRBJ2-7,-,TRBV15,-,TGTGCCACCAGCATCAGCCCCCCTCAGCGCTCCTACGAGCAGTACTTC,CATSISPPQRSYEQYF
16,TRBJ2-1,-,TRBV9,-,TGTGCCAGCAGCCGACGCGGGGACCGGTCCTACAATGAGCAGTTCTTC,CASSRRGDRSYNEQFF
12,TRBJ1-1,-,TRBV7-2,-,TGTGCCAGCGGGCAGAGTGGAACTGAAGCTTTCTTT,CASGQSGTEAFF
15,TRBJ1-6,once,TRBV28,-,TGTGCCAGCAGTCCAACGGGACATCATAATTCACCCCTCCACTTT,CASSPTGHHNSPLHF
14,TRBJ1-5,-,TRBV6-5,-,TGTGCCAGCAGTTACGGACAGTACAATCAGCCCCAGCATTTT,CASSYGQYNQPQHF
14,TRBJ1-6,-,TRBV7-2,TRBD1,TGTGCCAGCAGCCCCCGACAGGGGAGTTCACCCCTCCACTTT,CASSPRQGSSPLHF
13,TRBJ1-1,-,TRBV5-6,-,TGTGCCAGCAGCTTAAGTTTATCTAACCCGGCTTTCTTT,CASSLSLSNPAFF
16,TRBJ2-5,-,TRBV7-8,TRBD2,TGTGCCAGCAGCGTGCTCCTAGCGGGAGGGCAGGCGACCCAGTACTTC,CASSVLLAGGQATQYF
15,TRBJ2-3,-,TRBV7-9,-,TGTGCCAGCAGCTTCTCTGATGTGCGGGCGGATACGCAGTATTTT,CASSFSDVRADTQYF
13,TRBJ2-7,-,TRBV11-2,-,TGTGCCAGCAGCTCCCGAGGTAGCTACGAGCAGTACTTC,CASSSRGSYEQYF
15,TRBJ2-5,-,TRBV9,TRBD2,TGTGCCAGCAGCTTGGAGACTAGCGGAAAAGAGACCCAGTACTTC,CASSLETSGKETQYF
16,TRBJ1-5,-,TRBV19,TRBD1,TGTGCCAGTAGTATTGGACAGGGGGCGCGGAATCAGCCCCAGCATTTT,CASSIGQGARNQPQHF
13,TRBJ2-7,-,TRBV27,-,TGTGCCAGCGCTAGCGCCGCGTCCTACGAGCAGTACTTC,CASASAASYEQYF
18,TRBJ2-7,-,TRBV21-1,-,TGTGCCAGCAGCAAAGGCGGGACTAGCGGGACCCGGTCCTACGAGCAGTACTTC,CASSKGGTSGTRSYEQYF
15,TRBJ1-4,-,TRBV2,-,TGTGCCAGCAGATCAACCGGGACTTCTCTTGAAAAACTGTTTTTT,CASRSTGTSLEKLFF
13,TRBJ1-2,few,TRBV11-3,-,TGTGCCAGCAGCTTTCAGGGCTATTATGGCTACACCTTC,CASSFQGYYGYTF
17,TRBJ2-2,-,TRBV5-1,TRBD2,TGCGCCAGCAGAAGGGGGACTAGCGGGGCGAACACCGGGGAGCTGTTTTTT,CASRRGTSGANTGELFF
12,TRBJ1-1,-,TRBV4-2,-,TGTGCCAGCGGGCGGGTGAACACTGAAGCTTTCTTT,CASGRVNTEAFF
15,TRBJ2-7,-,TRBV19,TRBD1,TGTGCCAGTAGTCATCCGGGACAGGGGACCTACGAGCAGTACTTC,CASSHPGQGTYEQYF
12,TRBJ2-2,-,TRBV7-9,TRBD1,TGTGCCGGGACAGTTGTCACCGGGGAGCTGTTTTTT,CAGTVVTGELFF
19,TRBJ2-3,-,TRBV5-1,-,TGCGCCATCAAAAAAATGGTGTCGCAGGGGAGTTTGGTCACAGATACGCAGTATTTT,CAIKKMVSQGSLVTDTQYF
18,TRBJ2-5,-,TRBV27,-,TGTGCCAGCAGTTTATTGGTATCGGGTGGCGGGATCTCCCAGACCCAGTACTTC,CASSLLVSGGGISQTQYF
17,TRBJ2-1,few,TRBV5-1,TRBD2,TGCGCCAGCAGCTGGACGAGCGGGAGTCAAGCGCGGAATGAGCAGTTCTTC,CASSWTSGSQARNEQFF
14,TRBJ1-1,-,TRBV16,-,TGTGCCAGCAGCCAATCCGCCGGGAACACTGAAGCTTTCTTT,CASSQSAGNTEAFF
14,TRBJ2-3,few,TRBV13,-,TGTGCCAGCAGCTTTATCCCTAGCACAGATACGCAGTATTTT,CASSFIPSTDTQYF
16,TRBJ2-1,-,TRBV15,-,TGTGCCACCAGCAGGCCGGTGGCTCAGGGGCACAATGAGCAGTTCTTC,CATSRPVAQGHNEQFF
17,TRBJ2-2,-,TRBV2,TRBD2,TGTGCCAGCAGTGACCCCGGCGGGAGGGCAAACACCGGGGAGCTGTTTTTT,CASSDPGGRANTGELFF
13,TRBJ1-6,-,TRBV27,-,TGTGCCAGCCGTGCGGGCTCGCGTGCACCCCTCCACTTT,CASRAGSRAPLHF
16,TRBJ2-1,-,TRBV18,TRBD1,TGTGCCAGCTCACCACCGAGGGGGCTGGCGTACAATGAGCAGTTCTTC,CASSPPRGLAYNEQFF
17,TRBJ1-3,-,TRBV6-6,TRBD1,TGTGCCAGCAGTCGGACAGGGGCCGGTGGAACTGGAAACACCATATATTTT,CASSRTGAGGTGNTIYF
14,TRBJ2-7,-,TRBV9,TRBD2,TGTGCCAGCAGCGAAGCGGGGAACTCCTACGAGCAGTACTTC,CASSEAGNSYEQYF
13,TRBJ1-2,once,TRBV6-6,-,TGTGCCAGCAGTAACAGGGACGGCTATGGCTACACCTTC,CASSNRDGYGYTF
16,TRBJ2-1,-,TRBV11-2,TRBD2,TGTGCCAGCAGCTTAACCGGAACTAGCGGGAGGGGGGGGCAGTTCTTC,CASSLTGTSGRGGQFF
15,TRBJ1-5,-,TRBV6-5,TRBD1,TGTGCCAGCAGACCACCGGGACAGGGAAATCAGCCCCAGCATTTT,CASRPPGQGNQPQHF
14,TRBJ2-7,-,TRBV18,-,TGTGCCAGCTCACCCTTGCTAAGCTCCTACGAGCAGTACTTC,CASSPLLSSYEQYF
15,TRBJ2-1,-,TRBV19,-,TGTGCCAGTAGTCCAAGCGGGTCCGCCTACAATGAGCAGTTCTTC,CASSPSGSAYNEQFF
13,TRBJ2-1,few,TRBV5-4,TRBD1,TGTGCCGCCGGGACAGGGAGGCCCAATGAGCAGTTCTTC,CAAGTGRPNEQFF
15,TRBJ2-1,-,TRBV30,-,TGTGCCTGGAGTGTAGGAGCGGCCTCGGTGGATGAGCAGTTCTTC,CAWSVGAASVDEQFF
15,TRBJ2-2,once,TRBV9,TRBD1,TGTGCCAGCAGCGCAAAGACAGGGGTCACCGGGGAGCTGTTTTTT,CASSAKTGVTGELFF
15,TRBJ1-2,-,TRBV7-9,-,TGTGCCAGCAGCTTAGCAGCTAGCATCAACTATGGCTACACCTTC,CASSLAASINYGYTF
15,TRBJ2-3,-,TRBV5-8,TRBD2,TGTGCCAGCAGCCGGGGGGGTTTTGTTACAGATACGCAGTATTTT,CASSRGGFVTDTQYF
13,TRBJ2-7,-,TRBV19,TRBD1,TGTGCCAGTAAAGGGACAGGGTCCTACGAGCAGTACTTC,CASKGTGSYEQYF
13,TRBJ1-2,many,TRBV5-8,-,TGTGCCAGCAGCAGGGGCTCGGGCTATGGCTACACCTTC,CASSRGSGYGYTF
16,TRBJ2-3,-,TRBV6-5,TRBD2,TGTGCCAGCAGTTACTGGGCGGGAGGGAACACAGATACGCAGTATTTT,CASSYWAGGNTDTQYF
14,TRBJ1-1,-,TRBV7-8,-,TGTGCCAGCAGCTTAGCTCTCCAGTTGACTGAAGCTTTCTTT,CASSLALQLTEAFF